This T cell receptor beta chain was obtained from a study of beta chain features in type 1 diabetes. Findings of the study overall: Shortening of TCRB CDR3s, moderate but significant, appeared in all four CD4+ subsets of Type 1 diabetes patients.

There was one heparinised blood draw per donor, averaging roughly 120 mL. This clone was seen more than once but under ten times. Its antigen is as yet unknown. Every bit of the isolated RNA underwent reverse transcription, so sequencing read expressed TCRB transcripts. Clones were sequenced by immunoSEQ multiplex PCR, and TCRdb holds only the in-frame ones, with some missing. Of fewer than 350,000 clones in the sample, around a fifth are singletons; the top ten hold approximately 0.046%. The specimen was naive CD4+ T cells from blood. The sequence came from a woman between 18 and 30 years old in good health.

CDR3 nucleotides: TGCAGCGTCCAGGGTTTCTCGGGAAACATTCAGTACTTC. This encodes CSVQGFSGNIQYF. The rearrangement uses TRBV29-1 and TRBJ2-4, with a weak D call TRBD1 (5 bases). Trimming removed 6 bases at V and 6 bases at J, with 15 bases between. The CDR3 is 13 amino acids. Germline V lookup: CDR1 SQVTM, CDR2 ANQGSEA.